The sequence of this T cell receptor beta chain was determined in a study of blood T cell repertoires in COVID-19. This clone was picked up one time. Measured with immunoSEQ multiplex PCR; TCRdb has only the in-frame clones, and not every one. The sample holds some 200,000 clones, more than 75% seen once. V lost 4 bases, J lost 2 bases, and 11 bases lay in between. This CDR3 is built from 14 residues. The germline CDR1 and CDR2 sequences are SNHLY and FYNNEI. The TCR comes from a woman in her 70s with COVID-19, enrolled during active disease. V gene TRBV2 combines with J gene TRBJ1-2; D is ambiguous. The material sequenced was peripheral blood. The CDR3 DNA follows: TGTGCCAGCAGTGGACCTATTAGCAACTATGGCTACACCTTC. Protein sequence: CASSGPISNYGYTF. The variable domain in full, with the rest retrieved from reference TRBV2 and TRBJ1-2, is EPEVTQTPSHQVTQMGQEVILRCVPISNHLYFYWYRQILGQKVEFLVSFYNNEISEKSEIFDDQFSVERPDGSNFTLKIRSTKLEDSAMYFCASSGPISNYGYTFGSGTRLTVV.